The next 2 T cell receptor beta chains were all read from a single sample in a study of T cell responses to AZD1222 COVID-19 vaccine. Clones were read by immunoSEQ multiplex PCR, and TCRdb kept only the in-frame ones, dropping some. The profile shows about 110,000 clones, roughly 87% of them singletons. The source material was peripheral blood, sampled on day 0 of MenACWY control vaccination. Receptors were obtained from an adult in good health.

A single count supports this clone. J is TRBJ2-7 and V is TRBV5-1; D not resolved. This CDR3 spans 14 amino acids. The germline CDR1 and CDR2 sequences are SGHRS and YFSETQ. V lost 4 bases, J lost 4 bases, and 15 bases lay in between. DNA for the CDR3: TGCGCCAGCAGCCCTTTGGGCGATCCTTACGAGCAGTACTTC. Its protein is CASSPLGDPYEQYF.

This sequence joins TRBV12-5 and TRBJ1-1; the D is unclear. This CDR3 is built from 13 residues. Trimming stripped 6 bases from V and 4 bases from J, with 12 bases between. The germline V gene has CDR1 LGHNT and CDR2 FRNRAP. This CDR3 reads CASGTTQGTEAFF. The CDR3 bases are TGTGCTAGTGGAACCACGCAAGGCACTGAAGCTTTCTTT.